Shown below are 26 T cell receptor beta chains from a single sample sequenced in a study of cytomegalovirus exposure and HLA in healthy donors. Both 60 Vbeta primers and 13 Jbeta primers went into the PCR. Using immunoSEQ multiplex PCR, the repertoire was profiled, and TCRdb retains in-frame clones only, with some absent. The sample holds about 160,000 clones, 80% seen once. The sequenced sample consisted of PBMCs. Receptors originate from a man younger than 35 in good health and CMV-seropositive.

The chain combines TRBV2 with TRBJ1-4; 8 positions agree with TRBD1. Germline V lookup: CDR1 SNHLY, CDR2 FYNNEI. The CDR3 contains 13 residues. V was clipped by 9 bases and J by 8 bases; unmatched bases: 8. Here the CDR3 reads CASIDRGREKLFF. The CDR3 nucleotides are TGTGCCAGTATTGACAGGGGCAGGGAAAAACTGTTTTTT.

The V call is TRBV5-8, the J call TRBJ2-3, with 7 bases aligning to TRBD2. Germline CDR1 and CDR2: SGHTS and YDEGEE. The V segment lost 3 bases and the J segment 4 bases; nucleotides outside the gene matches: 8. CDR3 length: 15 residues. The CDR3 loop is CASSSSGRGADTQYF. CDR3 nucleotide sequence: TGTGCCAGCAGCTCTTCGGGGAGGGGAGCAGATACGCAGTATTTT.

The rearrangement joins TRBV6-5 to TRBJ2-7; 8 bases map to TRBD1. Germline CDR1 MNHEY, CDR2 SVGAGI. The CDR3 runs to 14 residues. The ends lost 7 bases at V and 7 bases at J; junction bases unmatched: 12. In DNA, the CDR3 is TGTGCCAGCAACCTTGGGCAGGGGGCGCGGGAGCAGTACTTC. It translates to CASNLGQGAREQYF.

This clone was counted once. The chain joins TRBV19 to TRBJ1-2, with 10 bases aligning to TRBD1. V was pared by 5 bases and J by 4 bases, with 4 bases of the junction left unmatched. Looked up from germline, CDR1 is LNHDA and CDR2 is SQIVND (reference sequence). The CDR3 covers 14 residues. CDR3 sequence (DNA): TGTGCCAGTAGTTCGACAGGGGGCACCTATGGCTACACCTTC. It yields the protein CASSSTGGTYGYTF.

There are a few counts of this clone. V is TRBV27 and J is TRBJ2-5; TRBD1 aligns across 9 bases. The germline V gene has CDR1 MNHEY and CDR2 SMNVEV (reference sequence). J was trimmed by 5 bases and V by 0 bases; bases with no gene match: 4. There are 15 residues in the CDR3. The CDR3 sequence is CASSLSGTGRETQYF. For the CDR3, the DNA is TGTGCCAGCAGTTTATCGGGGACAGGGCGGGAGACCCAGTACTTC.

This clone turned up a few times. J is TRBJ2-5 and V is TRBV5-4, with 7 bases matching TRBD2. CDR1 is SGHNT and CDR2 is YYREEE in the germline V gene (reference sequence). V gave up 3 bases and J gave up 2 bases; unmatched junction bases: 7. CDR3 size: 15 residues. The CDR3 DNA reads TGTGCCAGCAGCTCGGCCCGCGGGGGACAAGAGACCCAGTACTTC. Translating gives CASSSARGGQETQYF.

The rearrangement uses TRBV6-5 and TRBJ2-7, with a tentative D call TRBD2 (7 bases). Looked up from germline, CDR1 is MNHEY and CDR2 is SVGAGI. The CDR3 is 14 amino acids. V shed 7 bases and J shed 0 bases, with 13 bases lying between them. DNA of the CDR3: TGTGCCAGCAAACCCGGGGGGCACTCCTACGAGCAGTACTTC. This codes for CASKPGGHSYEQYF.

This chain uses TRBV19 with TRBJ1-1; the match to TRBD1 covers 9 bases. The CDR3 consists of 15 residues. Germline CDR1 LNHDA, CDR2 SQIVND (reference sequence). The ends lost 5 bases at V and 1 base at J; junction bases unmatched: 5. The CDR3 DNA reads as TGTGCCAGTAGTTGGGACAGGGAGAAGAACACTGAAGCTTTCTTT. Translated: CASSWDREKNTEAFF.

The rearrangement links TRBV7-9 to TRBJ2-7, with TRBD1 matching over 7 bases. The CDR3 sequence is 15 residues long. J gave up 2 bases and V 5 bases, and 9 bases lay outside the gene matches. Germline V gene sequence: CDR1 SEHNR, CDR2 FQNEAQ (reference sequence). The chain's CDR3 is CASSPGTASPYEQYF. As DNA, the CDR3 is TGTGCCAGCAGCCCCGGGACAGCCTCTCCCTACGAGCAGTACTTC.

The chain has TRBV7-2 and TRBJ1-6; D perhaps matches TRBD1 (6 bases). CDR1 is SGHTA and CDR2 is FQGNSA in the germline V gene. V was pared by 6 bases and J by 7 bases, with 16 bases between. This CDR3 has 15 amino acids. As DNA, the CDR3 is TGTGCCAGCAGTCGTTTTGGGGGCGGCAATTCACCCCTCCACTTT. It specifies CASSRFGGGNSPLHF.

The chain has TRBV13 and TRBJ2-7, with a tentative D call TRBD1 (5 bases). V was cut by 5 bases and J by 1 base, with 15 bases left in between. Germline V gene lookup returns CDR1 PRHDT and CDR2 FYEKMQ (reference sequence). This CDR3 is 15 amino acids long. As DNA, the CDR3 is TGTGCCAGCAGCCGACCTGGGCAGGGATCCTACGAGCAGTACTTC. Amino acid sequence: CASSRPGQGSYEQYF. Supplemented by reference TRBV13 and TRBJ2-7, the full variable domain reads AAGVIQSPRHLIKEKRETATLKCYPIPRHDTVYWYQQGPGQDPQFLISFYEKMQSDKGSIPDRFSAQQFSDYHSELNMSSLELGDSALYFCASSRPGQGSYEQYFGPGTRLTVT.

This clone has a handful of counts. The sample carries other DNA sequences with the same CDR3. The V gene is TRBV5-1, the J gene TRBJ2-7; 8 bases fit TRBD1. CDR3 length equals 14 residues. V lost 0 bases to trimming and J lost 1 base; unmatched junction nucleotides: 0. CDR1 SGHRS and CDR2 YFSETQ come from the germline V gene. The CDR3 spells CASSLGDRSYEQYF. The DNA for the CDR3 is TGCGCCAGCAGCTTGGGGGACAGGTCCTACGAGCAGTACTTC. Together with reference TRBV5-1 and TRBJ2-7, the CDR3 gives the full variable domain: KAGVTQTPRYLIKTRGQQVTLSCSPISGHRSVSWYQQTPGQGLQFLFEYFSETQRNKGNFPGRFSGRQFSNSRSEMNVSTLELGDSALYLCASSLGDRSYEQYFGPGTRLTVT.

The genes are TRBV9 and TRBJ2-1; 9 nucleotides line up with TRBD1. Germline V gene data show CDR1 as SGDLS and CDR2 as YYNGEE. J was trimmed by 5 bases and V by 2 bases; bases with no gene match: 5. The CDR3 is 15 amino acids. The CDR3 coding sequence is TGTGCCAGCAGCGTCCGGACAGGGGTTAACAATGAGCAGTTCTTC. It translates to CASSVRTGVNNEQFF.

The chain couples TRBV27 to TRBJ1-2; 8 positions match TRBD1. Germline loops: CDR1 MNHEY, CDR2 SMNVEV (reference sequence). With V trimmed by 3 bases and J by 4 bases, 4 bases remained unmatched. The length of the CDR3 is 14 residues. The CDR3 DNA follows: TGTGCCAGCAGTTTGGGACAGGAGAGCTATGGCTACACCTTC. This gives the protein CASSLGQESYGYTF.

V is TRBV5-1 and J is TRBJ1-3; D remains unclear. V was shortened by 8 bases and J by 0 bases, with 12 bases between the two germline ends. The CDR3 contains 14 residues. Germline assignment: CDR1 SGHRS and CDR2 YFSETQ. The CDR3 region has the DNA TGCGCCAGTTCGGGGAGCGACTCTGGAAACACCATATATTTT. Translating it yields CASSGSDSGNTIYF.

This clone was recorded a few times. The gene calls are TRBV28 and TRBJ2-5; 9 nucleotides agree with TRBD1. The closer fit of TRBJ2-7 to the DNA end suggests the J call may be wrong. Germline loops: CDR1 MDHEN, CDR2 SYDVKM. The CDR3 totals 15 residues. CDR3 in amino acids: CASSLGTGSLYEQYF. CDR3 coding DNA: TGTGCCAGCAGTTTAGGGACAGGGTCTCTCTACGAGCAGTACTTC.

This clone was seen more than once but under ten times. The chain joins TRBV6-5 to TRBJ2-2; D gene unclear. The CDR3 is made up of 11 amino acids. Deletions cut 6 bases from V and 7 bases from J, with 6 bases between. The germline gives CDR1 MNHEY, CDR2 SVGAGI. CDR3 residues: CASRYFGELFF. DNA of the CDR3: TGTGCCAGCAGATATTTCGGGGAGCTGTTTTTT.

In this sample, this clone turned up once. The chain uses TRBV18 and TRBJ2-6, with 8 nucleotides matching TRBD1. This CDR3 has 17 residues. The germline CDR1 and CDR2 sequences are KGHSH and LQKENI. The V and J ends lost 1 base and 2 bases, in that order; junction bases with no gene match: 4. In DNA form, the CDR3 reads TGTGCCAGCTCACCACGGGCGACAGGGGCTGGGGCCAACGTCCTGACTTTC. This gives the protein CASSPRATGAGANVLTF.

This chain connects TRBV5-1 to TRBJ1-4, with D possibly being TRBD1 (5 bases). The germline V gene has CDR1 SGHRS and CDR2 YFSETQ. This CDR3 has 15 amino acids. V lost 0 bases and J lost 6, with 12 bases in between. CDR3 nucleotide sequence: TGCGCCAGCAGCTTGGTACCAGGGCATGATGAAAAACTGTTTTTT. Its protein is CASSLVPGHDEKLFF.

The sample holds one count of this clone. The chain recombines TRBV11-2 with TRBJ2-7; D not certain. The length of the CDR3 is 12 residues. Germline CDR1 reads SGHAT; CDR2 reads FQNNGV. With 1 base removed from V and 3 bases from J, the gap between germline ends came to 4 bases. In DNA, the CDR3 is TGTGCCAGCAGCTTAGTCCACTACGAGCAGTACTTC. Protein product: CASSLVHYEQYF. The full variable domain, completed using reference TRBV11-2 and TRBJ2-7, is EAGVAQSPRYKIIEKRQSVAFWCNPISGHATLYWYQQILGQGPKLLIQFQNNGVVDDSQLPKDRFSAERLKGVDSTLKIQPAKLEDSAVYLCASSLVHYEQYFGPGTRLTVT.

The V call is TRBV5-1, the J call TRBJ2-5; TRBD2 might be the D (6 bases). The germline V gene has CDR1 SGHRS and CDR2 YFSETQ. V was shortened by 1 base and J by 1 base, with 11 bases between the two germline ends. The CDR3 sequence is 15 residues long. Written as DNA, the CDR3 is TGCGCCAGCAGCTTGTGGGGAGGAACCCAAGAGACCCAGTACTTC. It is translated as CASSLWGGTQETQYF.

The V and J genes are TRBV27 and TRBJ1-5; perhaps TRBD1 as D (6 bases). The CDR3 spans 14 residues. V was clipped by 2 bases and J by 5 bases, with 10 bases between them. Germline V gene data show CDR1 as MNHEY and CDR2 as SMNVEV (reference sequence). CDR3: CASSLGGGYQPQHF. The CDR3 nucleotides read TGTGCCAGCAGTTTAGGGGGCGGTTATCAGCCCCAGCATTTT.

V is TRBV5-4 and J is TRBJ1-5; 9 positions match TRBD1. The V and J ends lost 4 bases and 9 bases, in that order; junction bases with no gene match: 8. The germline V gene encodes CDR1 SGHNT and CDR2 YYREEE (reference sequence). The CDR3 loop spans 14 amino acids. The CDR3 region is CASSLQGAAGPQHF. The CDR3 DNA reads TGTGCCAGCAGCCTACAGGGGGCCGCCGGGCCCCAGCATTTT. Complete variable domain (other parts from reference TRBV5-4 and TRBJ1-5): ETGVTQSPTHLIKTRGQQVTLRCSSQSGHNTVSWYQQALGQGPQFIFQYYREEENGRGNFPPRFSGLQFPNYSSELNVNALELDDSALYLCASSLQGAAGPQHFGDGTRLSIL.

This chain links TRBV27 with TRBJ2-5; TRBD2 aligns across 7 bases. This CDR3 contains 17 residues. Per the germline V gene, CDR1 is MNHEY and CDR2 is SMNVEV (reference sequence). V lost 3 bases to trimming and J lost 5 bases; unmatched junction nucleotides: 15. CDR3 region: CASSFAPGREIPETQYF. CDR3 sequence (DNA): TGTGCCAGCAGTTTTGCCCCCGGGCGGGAGATCCCTGAGACCCAGTACTTC.

This clone was found a few times. V usage is TRBV5-1 and J usage is TRBJ2-3; 10 positions agree with TRBD2. Looked up from germline, CDR1 is SGHRS and CDR2 is YFSETQ. Trimming cost V 4 bases and J 0 bases; bases outside gene matches: 2. This CDR3 spans 15 amino acids. CDR3: CASSMTSGSTDTQYF. In DNA form, the CDR3 reads TGCGCCAGCAGCATGACTAGCGGGAGCACAGATACGCAGTATTTT.

The chain links TRBV27 to TRBJ1-5, with TRBD1 as a possible D gene (5 bases). The V end lost 7 bases, the J end lost 3 bases, and 13 bases lay between the germline ends. In germline, CDR1 is MNHEY, CDR2 SMNVEV (reference sequence). This CDR3 region has 14 residues. Written as DNA, the CDR3 is TGTGCCAGCACTGCCCGACAGTCCAATCAGCCCCAGCATTTT. Translating gives CASTARQSNQPQHF.